This TCR beta chain appears in the sequencing data of a study of blood T cell repertoires in COVID-19. In the study overall: Samples representing acute and convalescent COVID-19 were sourced from the United States, Italy and Spain. T cells, B-cell-depleted T cells, or PBMCs supplied cDNA or gDNA.

In the original analysis: Reference gene primer amplification in the assay estimated nucleated cell counts. TCRdb's copy holds only in-frame clones and misses some; the assay was immunoSEQ multiplex PCR. The DNA gave D and trimming, while V, J and clone size come from that table. The sample shows 200,000 to 250,000 clones, roughly four fifths of them seen only once. Trimming shortened V by 3 bases and J by 4 bases, and 7 bases separated the two germline ends. The CDR3 covers 13 residues. This TCR was sampled from a woman aged 40 to 49 with acute or convalescent COVID-19. The J gene is TRBJ1-5, the V gene TRBV12-3 or TRBV12-4; D gene ambiguous. Input material: peripheral blood. CDR3 residues: CASSFSENQPQHF. CDR3 bases: TGTGCCAGCAGTTTTTCAGAAAATCAGCCCCAGCATTTT.